This TCR beta chain was identified during a study of cytomegalovirus exposure and HLA in healthy donors. There were likely unrecorded immune exposures, though donors were nominally healthy when sampled. The CDR3 has 17 amino acids. V lost 4 bases and J 0 bases, leaving 13 bases between the germline ends. Germline loops: CDR1 MGHDK, CDR2 SYGVNS. General observations from the study: In a later analysis, at a false discovery rate of 0.05, 15,000 to 20,000 TCR beta sequences matched HLA alleles.

Comments on this clone: The antigen remains undetermined.

The PCR had 60 Vbeta and 13 Jbeta primers. Produced via immunoSEQ multiplex PCR; TCRdb's table is partial and in-frame only. The sample lists some 79,000 clones; around 66% were seen once. The TCR was taken from a woman in her thirties or forties in good health and CMV-seropositive. The sample taken for sequencing was PBMCs. The J gene is TRBJ2-6, the V gene TRBV25-1; TRBD1 is a possible D gene (6 bases). The CDR3 loop reads CASSVAGVPSGANVLTF. CDR3 bases: TGTGCCAGCAGTGTAGCAGGGGTGCCCTCTGGGGCCAACGTCCTGACTTTC.